A single sample is the source of the 9 T cell receptor beta chains below, sequenced in a study of blood T cell repertoires in COVID-19. Assay: immunoSEQ multiplex PCR; the TCRdb copy retains only in-frame clones and omits some. This repertoire shows approximately 210,000 clones, around 89% found once; its top ten account for 1.5% to 2%. Sample: peripheral blood. These receptors all stem from a man between 65 and 85 years old with acute or convalescent COVID-19.

Only one count was recorded for this clone. The gene calls are TRBV19 and TRBJ1-1; maybe TRBD1 (5 bases). The CDR3 runs 15 residues. V was shortened by 1 base and J by 3 bases, with 12 bases between the two germline ends. CDR1 LNHDA and CDR2 SQIVND come from the germline V gene (reference sequence). The CDR3 reads CASSIGSGRYTEAFF. Here the CDR3 DNA reads TGTGCCAGTAGTATAGGGTCAGGGCGGTACACTGAAGCTTTCTTT.

V usage is TRBV19 and J usage is TRBJ1-5; possible D gene TRBD1, 5 bases. Germline CDR1 is LNHDA and CDR2 is SQIVND (reference sequence). Between the trimmed V and J ends, which lost 5 bases and 15 bases, there was a span of 26 bases. The CDR3 is made up of 15 amino acids. CDR3 amino acids: CASSLPGHKVEEGHF. CDR3 DNA: TGTGCCAGTAGTCTCCCCGGACACAAGGTCGAGGAAGGGCATTTT.

The V gene is TRBV7-9, the J gene TRBJ2-5; D not resolved. The ends were cut back, 1 base at V and 1 base at J, with 4 bases in the middle. There are 13 residues in the CDR3. Per the germline V gene, CDR1 is SEHNR and CDR2 is FQNEAQ (reference sequence). In DNA, the CDR3 is TGTGCCAGCAGCTTAGACAGCCAAGAGACCCAGTACTTC. This sequence encodes CASSLDSQETQYF.

This chain uses TRBV5-1 with TRBJ2-2, with 7 nucleotides matching TRBD1. The CDR3 is made up of 16 amino acids. V was clipped by 1 base and J by 7 bases; unmatched bases: 10. CDR1 and CDR2 (germline): SGHRS, YFSETQ. DNA for the CDR3: TGCGCCAGCAGCTTGCAAGGGCAGGGGGATGGCGGGGAGCTGTTTTTT. It encodes CASSLQGQGDGGELFF.

The gene calls are TRBV7-2 and TRBJ2-6; 9 bases map to TRBD1. V lost 1 base, J lost 2 bases, and 0 bases stayed unmatched. Germline V gene data show CDR1 as SGHTA and CDR2 as FQGNSA. The CDR3 totals 16 residues. The CDR3 DNA is TGTGCCAGCAGCTTAGGGACAGGGGCTGGGGCCAACGTCCTGACTTTC. It yields the protein CASSLGTGAGANVLTF.

The chain is built from TRBV19 and TRBJ1-5; D unclear. Germline CDR1 is LNHDA and CDR2 is SQIVND (reference sequence). The CDR3 loop spans 14 amino acids. V lost 2 bases, J lost 1 base, and 6 bases lay in between. The CDR3 sequence is CASSIRGSNQPQHF. DNA for the CDR3: TGTGCCAGTAGTATACGTGGCAGCAATCAGCCCCAGCATTTT.

In this sample, this clone turned up once. The rearrangement joins TRBV11-2 to TRBJ2-7; 9 nucleotides agree with TRBD2. CDR3 size: 15 residues. Germline CDR1 and CDR2: SGHAT and FQNNGV. J lost 4 bases, V lost 5 bases, and 9 bases had no gene match. This chain's CDR3 is CASSRLAGDRYEQYF. In DNA, the CDR3 is TGTGCCAGCAGCCGATTAGCGGGAGATAGGTACGAGCAGTACTTC.

As for this clone: Other DNA sequences in the sample encode the same CDR3. The rearrangement uses TRBV9 and TRBJ1-1; no definite D call. This CDR3 has 13 amino acids. Germline assignment: CDR1 SGDLS and CDR2 YYNGEE. The ends were cut back, 0 bases at V and 4 bases at J, with 7 bases in the middle. The DNA for the CDR3 is TGTGCCAGCAGCGTAGGGCCGGGCACTGAAGCTTTCTTT. This encodes CASSVGPGTEAFF. The full variable domain, completed using reference TRBV9 and TRBJ1-1, is DSGVTQTPKHLITATGQRVTLRCSPRSGDLSVYWYQQSLDQGLQFLIQYYNGEERAKGNILERFSAQQFPDLHSELNLSSLELGDSALYFCASSVGPGTEAFFGQGTRLTVV.

This rearrangement joins TRBV3-1 (or the pseudogene TRBV3-2) to TRBJ1-5; D not certain. Deletions cut 1 base from V and 1 base from J, with 5 bases between. This CDR3 has 14 amino acids. Germline CDR1 and CDR2: LGHDT and YNNKEL (reference sequence). CDR3 DNA: TGTGCCAGCAGCCAAGCCGGGAGCAATCAGCCCCAGCATTTT. It yields the protein CASSQAGSNQPQHF.